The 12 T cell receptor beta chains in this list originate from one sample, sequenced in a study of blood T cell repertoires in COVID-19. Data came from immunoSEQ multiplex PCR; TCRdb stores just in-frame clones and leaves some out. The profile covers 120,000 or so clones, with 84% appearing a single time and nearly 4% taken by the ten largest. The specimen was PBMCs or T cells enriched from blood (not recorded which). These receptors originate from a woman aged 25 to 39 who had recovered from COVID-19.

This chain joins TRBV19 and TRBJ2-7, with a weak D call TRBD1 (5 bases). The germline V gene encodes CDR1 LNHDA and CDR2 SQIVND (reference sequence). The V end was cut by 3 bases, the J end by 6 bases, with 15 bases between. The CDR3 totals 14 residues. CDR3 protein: CASSIKQGLSEQYF. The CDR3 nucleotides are TGTGCCAGTAGTATTAAGCAGGGTCTAAGCGAGCAGTACTTC. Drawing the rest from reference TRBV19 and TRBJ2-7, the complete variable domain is DGGITQSPKYLFRKEGQNVTLSCEQNLNHDAMYWYRQDPGQGLRLIYYSQIVNDFQKGDIAEGYSVSREKKESFPLTVTSAQKNPTAFYLCASSIKQGLSEQYFGPGTRLTVT.

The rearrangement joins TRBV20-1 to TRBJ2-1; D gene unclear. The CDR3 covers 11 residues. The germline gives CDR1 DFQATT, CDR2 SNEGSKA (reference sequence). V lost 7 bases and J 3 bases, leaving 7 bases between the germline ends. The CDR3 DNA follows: TGCAGTGGGGCCAACTACAATGAGCAGTTCTTC. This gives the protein CSGANYNEQFF.

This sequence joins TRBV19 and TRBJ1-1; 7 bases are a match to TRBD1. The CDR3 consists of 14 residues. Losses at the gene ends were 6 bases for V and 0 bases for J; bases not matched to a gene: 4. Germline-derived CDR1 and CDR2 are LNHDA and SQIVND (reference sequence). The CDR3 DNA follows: TGTGCCAGTAGCTCAGACAGGGTGAACACTGAAGCTTTCTTT. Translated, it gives CASSSDRVNTEAFF.

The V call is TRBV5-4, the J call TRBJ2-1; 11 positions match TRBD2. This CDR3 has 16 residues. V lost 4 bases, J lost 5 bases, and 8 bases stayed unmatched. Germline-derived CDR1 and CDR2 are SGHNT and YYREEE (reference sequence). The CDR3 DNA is TGTGCCAGCAGCATACCGGGACTAGCGGTAAACAATGAGCAGTTCTTC. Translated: CASSIPGLAVNNEQFF. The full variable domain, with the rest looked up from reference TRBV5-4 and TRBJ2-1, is ETGVTQSPTHLIKTRGQQVTLRCSSQSGHNTVSWYQQALGQGPQFIFQYYREEENGRGNFPPRFSGLQFPNYSSELNVNALELDDSALYLCASSIPGLAVNNEQFFGPGTRLTVL.

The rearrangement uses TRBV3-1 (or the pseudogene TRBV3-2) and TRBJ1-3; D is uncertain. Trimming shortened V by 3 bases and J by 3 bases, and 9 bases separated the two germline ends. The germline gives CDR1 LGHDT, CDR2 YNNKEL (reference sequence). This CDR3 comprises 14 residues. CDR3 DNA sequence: TGTGCCAGCAGCCAGTCAGGAGGTGGAAACACCATATATTTT. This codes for CASSQSGGGNTIYF.

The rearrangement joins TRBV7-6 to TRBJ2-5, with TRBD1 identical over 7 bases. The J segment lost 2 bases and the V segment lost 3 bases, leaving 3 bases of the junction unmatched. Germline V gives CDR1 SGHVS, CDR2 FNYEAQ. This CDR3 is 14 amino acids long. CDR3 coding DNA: TGTGCCAGCAGCTTGAACAGGGGTCAAGAGACCCAGTACTTC. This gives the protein CASSLNRGQETQYF.

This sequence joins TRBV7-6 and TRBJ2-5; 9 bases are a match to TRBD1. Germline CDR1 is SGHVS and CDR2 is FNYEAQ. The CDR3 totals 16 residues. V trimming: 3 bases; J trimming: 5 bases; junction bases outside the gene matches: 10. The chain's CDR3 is CASSFAGQGVWETQYF. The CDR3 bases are TGTGCCAGCAGCTTCGCGGGACAGGGAGTTTGGGAGACCCAGTACTTC.

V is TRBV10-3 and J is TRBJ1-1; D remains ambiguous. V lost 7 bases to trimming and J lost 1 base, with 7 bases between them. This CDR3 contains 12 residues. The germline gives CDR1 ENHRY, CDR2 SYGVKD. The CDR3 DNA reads TGTGCCATCAAACGACAGAACACTGAAGCTTTCTTT. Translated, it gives CAIKRQNTEAFF.

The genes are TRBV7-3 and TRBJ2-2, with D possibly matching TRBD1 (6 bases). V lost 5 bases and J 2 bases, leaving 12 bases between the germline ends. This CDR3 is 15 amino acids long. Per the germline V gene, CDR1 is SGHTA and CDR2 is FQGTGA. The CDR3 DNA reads TGTGCCAGCAGCGTAGGACAGACTAACACCGGGGAGCTGTTTTTT. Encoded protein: CASSVGQTNTGELFF.

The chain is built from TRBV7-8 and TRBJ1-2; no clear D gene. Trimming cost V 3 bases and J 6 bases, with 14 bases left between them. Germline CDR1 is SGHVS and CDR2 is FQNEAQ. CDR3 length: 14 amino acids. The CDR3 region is CASSFSKPINGYTF. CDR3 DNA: TGTGCCAGCAGCTTCTCTAAACCCATAAATGGCTACACCTTC.

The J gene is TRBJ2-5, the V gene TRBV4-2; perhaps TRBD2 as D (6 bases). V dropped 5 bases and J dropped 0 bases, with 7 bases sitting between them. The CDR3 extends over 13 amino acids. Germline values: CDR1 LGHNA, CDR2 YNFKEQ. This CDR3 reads CASSRDYQETQYF. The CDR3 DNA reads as TGTGCCAGCAGCAGGGACTACCAAGAGACCCAGTACTTC.

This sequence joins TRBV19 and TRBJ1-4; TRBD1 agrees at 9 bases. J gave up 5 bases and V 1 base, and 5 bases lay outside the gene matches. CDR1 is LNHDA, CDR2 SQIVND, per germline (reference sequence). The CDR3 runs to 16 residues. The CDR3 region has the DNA TGTGCCAGTAGTATAGTAGGACAGGGGATGAATGAAAAACTGTTTTTT. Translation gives CASSIVGQGMNEKLFF.